This T cell receptor (beta chain) was recorded in a study of blood T cell repertoires in COVID-19. Germline-derived CDR1 and CDR2 are LGHDT and YNNKEL (reference sequence). The CDR3 consists of 12 residues. Trimming took off 1 base at V and 9 bases at J, with 7 bases between the two ends. Per the authors' pipeline: Nucleated cell number was recorded as an estimate derived from reference gene primer amplification. Repertoires were generated with immunoSEQ multiplex PCR, while TCRdb's copy carries only in-frame clones and drops some. Clone size and the V and J calls come from that table; the DNA yielded D and trimming. The sample consists of more than 55,000 clones, about nine tenths of them appearing once.

Sample: peripheral blood. This receptor was taken from a man older than 75 with acute or convalescent COVID-19. The V call is TRBV3-1 (or the pseudogene TRBV3-2), the J call TRBJ2-1; TRBD2 might be the D (5 bases). This CDR3 reads CASSQGRGEQFF. In DNA, the CDR3 is TGTGCCAGCAGCCAAGGACGGGGTGAGCAGTTCTTC.